This TCR beta chain was retrieved from a study of CD8 T cells in ankylosing spondylitis. Study outcomes and limitations: Characteristic, it appeared, of ankylosing spondylitis blood was a TCR beta motif of seven or eight highly homologous variants.

This clonotype has just a few counts. Its antigen is still unknown. CDR1 is MNHNS, CDR2 SASEGT, per germline. Trimming removed 6 bases at V and 11 bases at J, with 17 bases between. The length of the CDR3 is 12 residues. TCRdb called the 5' RACE reads again in MiXCR, with one record for every CDR3 protein. The repertoire holds some 800,000 distinct CDR3 sequences, with about an eighth as singletons. The V gene is TRBV6-1, the J gene TRBJ2-7; D unclear. Input material: blood, either unsorted or a sorted T cell fraction (not recorded which). The TCR originated in a male donor with ankylosing spondylitis. Here the CDR3 reads CASRATWRRKYF. Here the CDR3 DNA reads TGTGCCAGCAGGGCCACATGGCGCAGAAAGTACTTC.